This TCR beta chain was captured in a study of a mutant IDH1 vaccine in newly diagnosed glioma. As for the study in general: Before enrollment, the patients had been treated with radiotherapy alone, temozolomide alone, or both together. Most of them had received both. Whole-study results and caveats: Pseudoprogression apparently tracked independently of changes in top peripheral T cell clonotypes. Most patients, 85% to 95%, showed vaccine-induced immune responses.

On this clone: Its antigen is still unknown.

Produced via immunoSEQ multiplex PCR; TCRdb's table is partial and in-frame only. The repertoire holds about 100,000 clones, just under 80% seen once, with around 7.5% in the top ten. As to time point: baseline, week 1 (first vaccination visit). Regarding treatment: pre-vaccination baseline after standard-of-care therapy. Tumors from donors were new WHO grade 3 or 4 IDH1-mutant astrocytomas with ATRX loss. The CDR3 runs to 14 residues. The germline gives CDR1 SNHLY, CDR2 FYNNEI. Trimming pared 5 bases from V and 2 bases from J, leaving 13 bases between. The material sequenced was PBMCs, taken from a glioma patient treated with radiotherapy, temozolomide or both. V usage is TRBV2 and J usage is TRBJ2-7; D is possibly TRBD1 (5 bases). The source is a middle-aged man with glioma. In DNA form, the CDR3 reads TGTGCCAGCAGTATCCAGGGCCCAACCTACGAGCAGTACTTC. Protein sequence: CASSIQGPTYEQYF.